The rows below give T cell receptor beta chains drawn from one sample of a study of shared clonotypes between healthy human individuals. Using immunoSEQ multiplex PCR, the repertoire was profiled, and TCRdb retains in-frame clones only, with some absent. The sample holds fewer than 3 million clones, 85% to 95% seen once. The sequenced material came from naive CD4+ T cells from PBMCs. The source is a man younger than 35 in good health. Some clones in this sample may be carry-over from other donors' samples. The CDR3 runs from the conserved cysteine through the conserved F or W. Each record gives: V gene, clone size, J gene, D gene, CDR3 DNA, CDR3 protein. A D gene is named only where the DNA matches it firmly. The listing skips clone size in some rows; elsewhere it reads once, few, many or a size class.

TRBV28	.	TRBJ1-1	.	TGTGCCAGCAGTTTAGGGGGAAGGGGGTCCACTGAAGCTTTCTTT	CASSLGGRGSTEAFF
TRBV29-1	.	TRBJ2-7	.	TGCAGCGCCCGAGGCGGGGTGGGCTCCTACGAGCAGTACTTC	CSARGGVGSYEQYF
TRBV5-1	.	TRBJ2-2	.	TGCGCCAGCAGAGAGACTACATCAACCGGGGAGCTGTTTTTT	CASRETTSTGELFF
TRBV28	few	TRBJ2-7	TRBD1	TGTGCCAGCAGGCCCAGGGGGCGGGACGCCTACGAGCAGTACTTC	CASRPRGRDAYEQYF
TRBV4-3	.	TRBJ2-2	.	TGCGCCAGCAGCCAAGTTCCCGGGGAGCTGTTTTTT	CASSQVPGELFF
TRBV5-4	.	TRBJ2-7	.	TGTGCCAGCAGCTCAAAAGAGGGGGTTCAGTACGAGCAGTACTTC	CASSSKEGVQYEQYF
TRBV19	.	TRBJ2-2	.	TGTGCCAGTAGCCACGCCTTGAAAGGCGGGGAGCTGTTTTTT	CASSHALKGGELFF
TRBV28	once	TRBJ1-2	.	TGTGCCAGCAGTTTAGTAAACTATGGCTACACCTTC	CASSLVNYGYTF
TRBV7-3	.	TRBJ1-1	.	TGTGCCAGCAGCTTAACAGGTCGGGGTTATACTGAAGCTTTCTTT	CASSLTGRGYTEAFF
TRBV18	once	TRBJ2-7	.	TGTGCCAGCTCCCTGACTACGAGCTACGAGCAGTACTTC	CASSLTTSYEQYF
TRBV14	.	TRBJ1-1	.	TGTGCCAGCAGTGAGACCCCCCGGGGTTTCTTT	CASSETPRGFF
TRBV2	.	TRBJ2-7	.	TGTGCCAGCAGGGGCCGGGACTTGACGCCCTACGAGCAGTACTTC	CASRGRDLTPYEQYF
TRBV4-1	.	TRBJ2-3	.	TGCGCCAGCAGCACTATAGGGCGCGGAGATACGCAGTATTTT	CASSTIGRGDTQYF
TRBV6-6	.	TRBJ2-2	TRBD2	TGTGCCAGTCATCTAGCGGGAGAAACCGGGGAGCTGTTTTTT	CASHLAGETGELFF
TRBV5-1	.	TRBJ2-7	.	TGCGCCAGCAGCTTGTCGCTCGGGAGAGACTACGAGCAGTACTTC	CASSLSLGRDYEQYF
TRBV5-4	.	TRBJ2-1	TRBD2	TGTGCCAGCAGCTTGATGCCCCTAGCGGCCTACAATGAGCAGTTCTTC	CASSLMPLAAYNEQFF
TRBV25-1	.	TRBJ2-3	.	TGTGCCAGCAGTGAATTGGGCGGGGGCGCAGATACGCAGTATTTT	CASSELGGGADTQYF
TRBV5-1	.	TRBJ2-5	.	TGCGCCAGCAGCTTGGGACTCCCGGAAGAGACCCAGTACTTC	CASSLGLPEETQYF
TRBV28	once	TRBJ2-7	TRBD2	TGTGCCAGCACCCGGTGGGGGGGGACCTACGAGCAGTACTTC	CASTRWGGTYEQYF
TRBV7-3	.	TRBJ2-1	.	TGTGCCAGCAGCTCACCCGGGGGTGAGCAGTTCTTC	CASSSPGGEQFF
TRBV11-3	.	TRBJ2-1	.	TGTGCCAGCAGCTTATATGGGAATGAGCAGTTCTTC	CASSLYGNEQFF
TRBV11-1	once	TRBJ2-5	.	TGTGCCAGCAGCCCTCGGACTTACCAAGAGACCCAGTACTTC	CASSPRTYQETQYF
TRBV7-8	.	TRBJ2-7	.	TGTGCCAGCAGCTACTCTGGCTACGAGCAGTACTTC	CASSYSGYEQYF